The clone carrying this T cell receptor beta chain was seen at least ten times. The investigators amplified TCR beta CDR3 regions from RNA transcripts. The HTBI primer set served for first-round RT-PCR of the TCR CDR3. TCRdb recomputed calls from the multiplex PCR reads with MiXCR, one row per CDR3 protein. The top ten hold about a fifth of the sample, which has roughly 380,000 distinct CDR3 sequences, approximately 13% seen once. Clinical symptoms, serum thyroxine and TRAb, thyroid ultrasound and orbital computed tomography were used for the diagnoses. The PBMCs were taken from about 9.7 ml of fresh peripheral blood. The sample belongs to a study of T cells in Graves' hyperthyroidism and ophthalmopathy. V was pared by 1 base and J by 7 bases, with 10 bases between. The germline V gene encodes CDR1 LGHDT and CDR2 YNNKEL (reference sequence). CDR3 length equals 13 residues.

The TCR comes from a young man with Graves' hyperthyroidism that later progressed to Graves' ophthalmopathy. Source material: blood. The V call is TRBV3-1, the J call TRBJ1-2; TRBD1 might be the D (5 bases). As DNA, the CDR3 is TGTGCCAGCAGCCAAGGGGGGGATCGTGGCTACACCTTC. It is translated as CASSQGGDRGYTF.